This T cell receptor (beta chain) is drawn from a study of identifying expanded T cells in peripheral blood. Germline-derived CDR1 and CDR2 are MGHDK and SYGVNS. This CDR3 contains 14 residues. Trimming shortened V by 2 bases and J by 4 bases, and 11 bases separated the two germline ends. Study conclusions and caveats: Variance in clone template counts between two-week samples significantly increased with total template count across all healthy donors.

Generated by immunoSEQ multiplex PCR, the TCRdb table keeps only in-frame clones and is missing some. The sample shows tens of thousands of clones, 85% to 90% of them seen only once. A word on this clone: Antigen: not known.

The receptor was isolated from a person between 18 and 75 years old in good health. The chain is built from TRBV25-1 and TRBJ1-1, with D perhaps TRBD1 (5 bases). Material for sequencing was blood. The DNA for the CDR3 is TGTGCCAGCAGTGAAGCCAGGAGGGGCACTGAAGCTTTCTTT. This codes for CASSEARRGTEAFF.